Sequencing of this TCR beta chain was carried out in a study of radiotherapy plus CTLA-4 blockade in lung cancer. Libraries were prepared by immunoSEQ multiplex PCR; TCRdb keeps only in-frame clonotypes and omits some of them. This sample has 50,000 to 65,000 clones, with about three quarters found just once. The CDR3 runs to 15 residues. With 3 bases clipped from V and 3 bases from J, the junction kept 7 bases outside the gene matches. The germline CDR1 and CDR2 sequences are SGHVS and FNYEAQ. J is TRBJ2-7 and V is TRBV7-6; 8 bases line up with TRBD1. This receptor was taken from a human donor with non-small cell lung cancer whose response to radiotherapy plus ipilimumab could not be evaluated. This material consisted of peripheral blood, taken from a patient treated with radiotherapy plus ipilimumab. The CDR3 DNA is TGTGCCAGCAGCTTGCGGACAGGGTCTTACTACGAGCAGTACTTC. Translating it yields CASSLRTGSYYEQYF.